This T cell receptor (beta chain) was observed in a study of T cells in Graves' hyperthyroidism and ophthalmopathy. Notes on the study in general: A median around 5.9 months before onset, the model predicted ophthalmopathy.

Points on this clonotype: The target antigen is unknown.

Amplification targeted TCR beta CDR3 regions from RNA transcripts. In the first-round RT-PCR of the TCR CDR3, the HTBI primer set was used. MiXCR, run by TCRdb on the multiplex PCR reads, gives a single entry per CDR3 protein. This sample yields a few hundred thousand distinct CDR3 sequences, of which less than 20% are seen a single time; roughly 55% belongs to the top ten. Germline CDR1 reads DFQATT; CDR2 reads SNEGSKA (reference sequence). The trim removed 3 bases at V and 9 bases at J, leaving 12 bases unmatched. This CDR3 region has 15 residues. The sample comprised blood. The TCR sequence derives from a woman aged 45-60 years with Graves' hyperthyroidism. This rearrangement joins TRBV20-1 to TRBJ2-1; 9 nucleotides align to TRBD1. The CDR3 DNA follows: TGCAGTGCTAGTCATCCCGGGACAGGGTCGCGTGAGCAGTTCTTC. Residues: CSASHPGTGSREQFF.